Below are 5 T cell receptor beta chains sequenced from a single sample in a study of identical twins. MiXCR was run by TCRdb on the 5' RACE reads, yielding one entry per CDR3 protein. Of some 300,000 distinct CDR3 sequences in the sample, roughly an eighth were seen once. The same sample was also studied in work on yellow fever vaccine responses in identical twins.

The material sequenced was CD8+ T cells sorted from blood. All receptors derive from a woman under 30 in good health.

This clonotype was picked up a small number of times. The chain uses TRBV5-1 and TRBJ2-3, with 8 nucleotides matching TRBD1. Trimming removed 4 bases from V and 2 bases from J; junction bases left unmatched: 6. The germline V gene has CDR1 SGHRS and CDR2 YFSETQ. This CDR3 is built from 15 residues. The CDR3 DNA reads as TGCGCCAGCAGCGCGGACAGGGAACTCACAGATACGCAGTATTTT. This translates into CASSADRELTDTQYF.

This chain connects TRBV12-3 or TRBV12-4 to TRBJ1-5, with D possibly matching TRBD1 (6 bases). V lost 3 bases to trimming and J lost 0 bases, with 12 bases between them. This CDR3 region has 16 residues. The CDR3 reads CASSFRGQYSNQPQHF. The CDR3 nucleotides are TGTGCCAGCAGTTTCCGGGGGCAATATAGCAATCAGCCCCAGCATTTT.

This clonotype was picked up a small number of times. The J gene is TRBJ2-3, the V gene TRBV7-9; weak D call: TRBD1 (5 bases). The CDR3 length is 15 residues. Germline V CDR1 and CDR2: SEHNR, FQNEAQ (reference sequence). V was shortened by 3 bases and J by 1 base, with 11 bases between the two germline ends. Here the CDR3 reads CASSFWQGGTDTQYF. CDR3 DNA sequence: TGTGCCAGCAGCTTTTGGCAGGGTGGCACAGATACGCAGTATTTT.

The sample holds a few counts of this clonotype. The chain is built from TRBV4-1 and TRBJ2-5; D is unclear. Germline V lookup: CDR1 MGHRA, CDR2 YSYEKL. Deletions cut 3 bases from V and 5 bases from J, with 13 bases between. CDR3 length: 14 amino acids. The CDR3 coding sequence is TGCGCCAGCAGCCAGTCGGGCCTGATGGAGACCCAGTACTTC. Amino acids: CASSQSGLMETQYF.

This clonotype was observed at least ten times. V gene TRBV20-1 combines with J gene TRBJ2-7; 14 positions match TRBD2. Trimming at V came to 0 bases and at J to 3 bases, leaving 1 base not matched to a gene. The germline V gene encodes CDR1 DFQATT and CDR2 SNEGSKA (reference sequence). This CDR3 comprises 15 residues. CDR3 amino acids: CSAREGTSGSYEQYF. The CDR3 bases are TGCAGTGCTAGAGAGGGGACTAGCGGGAGCTACGAGCAGTACTTC.